A selection of T cell receptor beta chains follows, all from one sample in a study of cytomegalovirus exposure and HLA in healthy donors. Libraries were prepared by immunoSEQ multiplex PCR; TCRdb keeps only in-frame clonotypes and omits some of them. The data show more than 200,000 clones, roughly 79% seen once. Sequencing was done on a sample of PBMCs. All receptors come from a man aged 18 to 29 in good health and CMV-seronegative. Each CDR3 is given with its conserved first and last residue. D genes are given only for firm matches. Where a row states a size, it is once, few, many or the class of an expanded clone; other rows omit it.

v_gene	abundance	d_gene	j_gene	CDR3aa	CDR3nt
TRBV6-1	many	TRBD1	TRBJ2-7	CASSRIRDSYEQYF	TGTGCCAGCAGTCGCATCCGGGACAGCTACGAGCAGTACTTC
TRBV9	few	-	TRBJ2-7	CASGSGQAYEQYF	TGTGCCAGCGGTTCTGGACAAGCCTACGAGCAGTACTTC
TRBV6-5	-	TRBD2	TRBJ2-5	CASSYFGAGTQETQYF	TGTGCCAGCAGTTACTTCGGAGCGGGGACCCAAGAGACCCAGTACTTC
TRBV15	-	-	TRBJ1-6	CATSLGPRYSNSPLHF	TGTGCCACCAGCTTGGGCCCCCGGTATTCAAATTCACCCCTCCACTTT
TRBV7-9	once	-	TRBJ1-2	CSSSLDPQGFFGYTF	TGTTCCAGCAGCTTAGATCCCCAGGGGTTCTTTGGCTACACCTTC
TRBV9	-	-	TRBJ2-1	CASSVRSEQFF	TGTGCCAGCAGCGTAAGGAGTGAGCAGTTCTTC
TRBV4-3	many	TRBD1	TRBJ1-1	CASSRGGFAEAFF	TGCGCCAGCAGCCGAGGGGGCTTCGCTGAAGCTTTCTTT
TRBV19	-	-	TRBJ2-3	CASSIGASYSTDTQYF	TGTGCCAGTAGTATAGGGGCAAGCTATAGCACAGATACGCAGTATTTT
TRBV6-1	-	-	TRBJ1-1	CASTVPGGTEAFF	TGTGCCAGCACCGTCCCCGGGGGTACTGAAGCTTTCTTT
TRBV18	-	-	TRBJ2-3	CASSPRDKTDTQYF	TGTGCCAGCTCACCGAGGGATAAGACAGATACGCAGTATTTT
TRBV7-7	-	-	TRBJ2-2	CASSLQGTTGELFF	TGTGCTAGCAGCTTGCAGGGGACCACCGGGGAGCTGTTTTTT
TRBV4-3	-	-	TRBJ1-5	CASSQDVGQGYQPQHF	TGCGCCAGCAGCCAAGATGTAGGCCAGGGATATCAGCCCCAGCATTTT
TRBV4-3	once	TRBD1	TRBJ2-1	CASSQADRVGYNEQFF	TGCGCCAGCAGCCAAGCGGACAGGGTAGGCTACAATGAGCAGTTCTTC
TRBV4-3	-	-	TRBJ2-7	CASSQDSRAYEQYF	TGCGCCAGCAGCCAAGATTCCAGGGCCTACGAGCAGTACTTC
TRBV30	-	TRBD1	TRBJ2-7	CAWSGMGDRAFF	TGTGCCTGGAGTGGTATGGGGGACAGGGCCTTTTTC
TRBV7-9	-	-	TRBJ1-2	CSSDQGGDGSYGYTF	TGTTCCAGCGACCAGGGCGGGGATGGGAGCTATGGCTACACCTTC
TRBV10-3	-	-	TRBJ2-1	CAISKEGDGGYNEQFF	TGTGCCATCAGCAAAGAGGGGGACGGAGGCTACAATGAGCAGTTCTTC
TRBV13	-	-	TRBJ2-1	CASSSPRLSLYNEQFF	TGTGCCAGCAGCTCGCCGCGGCTTTCCCTCTACAATGAGCAGTTCTTC
TRBV6-5	few	-	TRBJ1-5	CASSEQDNQPQHF	TGTGCCAGCAGTGAACAGGACAATCAGCCCCAGCATTTT
TRBV7-2	once	TRBD1	TRBJ2-6	CASSLARQGHLNSGANVLTF	TGTGCCAGCAGCTTAGCCCGACAGGGACACCTCAACTCTGGGGCCAACGTCCTGACTTTC